The 13 T cell receptor beta chains given below trace back to one sample, sequenced in a study of cytomegalovirus exposure and HLA in healthy donors. The study ran its PCR with 60 Vbeta and 13 Jbeta primers. The repertoire was sequenced with immunoSEQ multiplex PCR; TCRdb's copy has only in-frame clones and lacks some. The data hold a few hundred thousand clones, with about 83% observed a single time. The sample consisted of PBMCs. The receptors derive from a woman in her forties or fifties in good health and CMV-seropositive.

V usage is TRBV7-2 and J usage is TRBJ2-5, with TRBD1 as a possible D gene (5 bases). CDR3 length: 13 residues. Germline values: CDR1 SGHTA, CDR2 FQGNSA. Trimming pared 5 bases from V and 5 bases from J, leaving 12 bases between. CDR3 sequence reads: CASSLSGAETQYF. CDR3 bases: TGTGCCAGCAGCCTATCTGGGGCGGAGACCCAGTACTTC.

The chain employs TRBV6-5 and TRBJ1-2; 7 bases are a match to TRBD1. CDR3 length: 13 amino acids. CDR1 MNHEY and CDR2 SVGAGI come from the germline V gene. V dropped 2 bases and J dropped 8; count of bases not matched to a gene: 5. For the CDR3, the DNA is TGTGCCAGCAGTTACAGCCGGGACAGAGGCTACACCTTC. Protein product: CASSYSRDRGYTF.

The chain joins TRBV30 to TRBJ2-5, with D maybe TRBD1 (6 bases). CDR1 is GTSNPN, CDR2 SVGIG, per germline (reference sequence). This CDR3 has 12 amino acids. The DNA for the CDR3 is TGTGCTGCCTCCCCTGGCAGGGGGACCCAGTACTTC. Its translation is CAASPGRGTQYF.

The V gene is TRBV6-5, the J gene TRBJ1-2, with 10 bases lining up with TRBD1. CDR3 size: 15 residues. V lost 5 bases and J lost 7; bases outside the gene matches: 10. Germline loops: CDR1 MNHEY, CDR2 SVGAGI. DNA of the CDR3: TGTGCCAGCAGTACCTCGACAGGGGGCCGGTCTGGCTACACCTTC. As protein: CASSTSTGGRSGYTF.

The gene calls are TRBV9 and TRBJ1-6; D not certain. CDR1 SGDLS and CDR2 YYNGEE come from the germline V gene. Trimming took 4 bases from V and 10 from J, leaving 9 bases between them. The CDR3 covers 12 residues. CDR3 bases: TGTGCCAGCAGCAATACTCTGTCACCCCTCCACTTT. As protein: CASSNTLSPLHF.

The V gene is TRBV25-1, the J gene TRBJ2-3; 9 positions agree with TRBD2. There are 15 residues in the CDR3. The germline V gene has CDR1 MGHDK and CDR2 SYGVNS. Unmatched junction bases numbered 6, after V lost 5 bases and J lost 3 bases. The CDR3 nucleotides read TGTGCCAGCAGTAAGTTAGCGGGGGCAACAGATACGCAGTATTTT. As protein: CASSKLAGATDTQYF.

This chain uses TRBV7-9 with TRBJ1-2, with D possibly matching TRBD1 (5 bases). CDR3 length: 17 amino acids. Trimming removed 5 bases from V and 7 bases from J, with 26 bases in between. CDR1 SEHNR and CDR2 FQNEAQ come from the germline V gene (reference sequence). This CDR3 reads CASSPRPGPTTRVGYTF. CDR3 coding DNA: TGTGCCAGCAGCCCCCGGCCCGGGCCCACTACCAGGGTTGGCTACACCTTC.

The chain uses TRBV6-5 and TRBJ2-5; tentative D call: TRBD1 (5 bases). This CDR3 is built from 14 residues. Looked up from germline, CDR1 is MNHEY and CDR2 is SVGAGI. V shed 0 bases and J shed 5 bases, with 10 bases lying between them. The CDR3 nucleotides read TGTGCCAGCAGTTACTCGAACAAGGGGGAGACCCAGTACTTC. This encodes CASSYSNKGETQYF.

The chain combines TRBV5-1 with TRBJ1-1, with D perhaps matching TRBD1 (6 bases). This CDR3 comprises 13 residues. Trimming took 5 bases from V and 8 from J, leaving 16 bases between them. The V gene's germline CDR1 is SGHRS and CDR2 YFSETQ. CDR3 amino acids: CASRPTGGAEAFF. Here the CDR3 DNA reads TGCGCCAGCAGACCCACGGGGGGCGCCGAAGCTTTCTTT. Filled out from reference TRBV5-1 and TRBJ1-1, the complete variable domain reads KAGVTQTPRYLIKTRGQQVTLSCSPISGHRSVSWYQQTPGQGLQFLFEYFSETQRNKGNFPGRFSGRQFSNSRSEMNVSTLELGDSALYLCASRPTGGAEAFFGQGTRLTVV.

The chain employs TRBV12-2 and TRBJ1-1; no check of the table's D call, TRBD1, against the DNA was made. TRBV12-2 is a documented pseudogene. CDR3 size: 14 residues. For the CDR3, the DNA is TGTGCAAGTCGCAAACGACAGGTGAACACTGAAGCTTTCTTT. Amino acids: CASRKRQVNTEAFF.

The chain recombines TRBV6-5 with TRBJ2-5, with 7 bases fitting TRBD1. This CDR3 has 13 residues. Unmatched junction bases numbered 5, after V lost 6 bases and J lost 4 bases. The germline gives CDR1 MNHEY, CDR2 SVGAGI. CDR3 bases: TGTGCCAGCAGGGACACAGGGGTAGAGACCCAGTACTTC. It is translated as CASRDTGVETQYF.

The rearrangement uses TRBV12-5 and TRBJ2-5, with D maybe TRBD1 (5 bases). The CDR3 covers 14 residues. Trimming took 6 bases from V and 0 from J, leaving 11 bases between them. Germline CDR1 is LGHNT and CDR2 is FRNRAP. Here the CDR3 DNA reads TGTGCTAGTGGGGAAGGGGAATACCAAGAGACCCAGTACTTC. Protein: CASGEGEYQETQYF.

The rearrangement uses TRBV18 and TRBJ2-7, with 7 bases lining up with TRBD1. With V trimmed by 4 bases and J by 5 bases, 14 bases remained unmatched. The CDR3 is 16 residues long. Germline V gives CDR1 KGHSH, CDR2 LQKENI. CDR3 residues: CASSQTLWGQSNEQYF. The CDR3 coding sequence is TGTGCCAGCTCACAGACGCTCTGGGGACAGTCCAACGAGCAGTACTTC.